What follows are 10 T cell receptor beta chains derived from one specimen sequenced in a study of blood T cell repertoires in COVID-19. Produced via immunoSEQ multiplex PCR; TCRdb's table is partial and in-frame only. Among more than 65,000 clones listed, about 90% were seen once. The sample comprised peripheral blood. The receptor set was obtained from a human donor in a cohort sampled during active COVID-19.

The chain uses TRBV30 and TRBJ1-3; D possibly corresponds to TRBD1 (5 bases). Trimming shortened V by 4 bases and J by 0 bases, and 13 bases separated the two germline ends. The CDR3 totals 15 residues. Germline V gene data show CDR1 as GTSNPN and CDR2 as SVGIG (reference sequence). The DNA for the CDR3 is TGTGCCTGGACCGGTACAGGAAGCTCTGGAAACACCATATATTTT. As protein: CAWTGTGSSGNTIYF. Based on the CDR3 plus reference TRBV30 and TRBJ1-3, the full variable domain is SQTIHQWPATLVQPVGSPLSLECTVEGTSNPNLYWYRQAAGRGLQLLFYSVGIGQISSEVPQNLSASRPQDRQFILSSKKLLLSDSGFYLCAWTGTGSSGNTIYFGEGSWLTVV.

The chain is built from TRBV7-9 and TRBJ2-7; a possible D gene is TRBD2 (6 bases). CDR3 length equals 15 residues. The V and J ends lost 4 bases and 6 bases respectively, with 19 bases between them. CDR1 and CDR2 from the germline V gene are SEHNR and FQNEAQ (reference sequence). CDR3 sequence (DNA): TGTGCCAGCAGCTCCCCTCCCCCCTCGGAGGGCGAGCAGTACTTC. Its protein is CASSSPPPSEGEQYF.

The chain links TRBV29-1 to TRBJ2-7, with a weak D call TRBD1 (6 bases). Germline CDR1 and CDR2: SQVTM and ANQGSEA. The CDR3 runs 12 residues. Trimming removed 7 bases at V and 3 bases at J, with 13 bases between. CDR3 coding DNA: TGCAGCGCACAGGGCAACGACTACGAGCAGTACTTC. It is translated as CSAQGNDYEQYF.

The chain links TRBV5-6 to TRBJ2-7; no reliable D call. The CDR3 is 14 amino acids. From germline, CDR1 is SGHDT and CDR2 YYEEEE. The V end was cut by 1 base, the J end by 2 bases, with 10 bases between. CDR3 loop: CASSLPTAPYEQYF. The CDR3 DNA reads TGTGCCAGCAGCTTGCCTACTGCGCCCTACGAGCAGTACTTC.

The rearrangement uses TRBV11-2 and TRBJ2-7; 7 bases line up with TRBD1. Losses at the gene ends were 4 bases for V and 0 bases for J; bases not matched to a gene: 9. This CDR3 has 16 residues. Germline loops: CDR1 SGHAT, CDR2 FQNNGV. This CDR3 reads CASSSPTTGSSYEQYF. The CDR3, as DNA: TGTGCCAGCAGCTCTCCCACGACAGGGAGCTCCTACGAGCAGTACTTC.

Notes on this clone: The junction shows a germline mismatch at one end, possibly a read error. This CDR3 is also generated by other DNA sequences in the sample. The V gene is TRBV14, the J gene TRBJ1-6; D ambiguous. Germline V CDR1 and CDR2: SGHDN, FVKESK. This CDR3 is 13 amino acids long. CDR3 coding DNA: TGTGCCAGCGGGAGCTCCTATAATTCACCTCTCCACTTT. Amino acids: CASGSSYNSPLHF.

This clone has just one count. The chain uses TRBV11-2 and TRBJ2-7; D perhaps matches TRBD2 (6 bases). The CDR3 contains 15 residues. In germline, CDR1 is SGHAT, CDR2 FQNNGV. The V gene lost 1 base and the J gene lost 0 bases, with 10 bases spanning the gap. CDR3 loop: CASSLVRGTSYEQYF. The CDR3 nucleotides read TGTGCCAGCAGCTTAGTACGGGGGACCTCCTACGAGCAGTACTTC.

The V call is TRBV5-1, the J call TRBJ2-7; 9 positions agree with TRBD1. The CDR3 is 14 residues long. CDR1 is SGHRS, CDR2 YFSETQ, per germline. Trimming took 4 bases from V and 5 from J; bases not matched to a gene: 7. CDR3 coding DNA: TGCGCCAGCAGCCCACGACAGGGGGGCAACGAGCAGTACTTC. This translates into CASSPRQGGNEQYF.

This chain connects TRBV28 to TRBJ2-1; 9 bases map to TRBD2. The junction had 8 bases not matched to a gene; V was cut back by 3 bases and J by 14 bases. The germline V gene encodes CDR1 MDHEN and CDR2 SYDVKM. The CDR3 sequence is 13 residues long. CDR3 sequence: CASSFGAGGLKFF. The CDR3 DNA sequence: TGTGCCAGCAGTTTCGGAGCGGGGGGTCTTAAGTTCTTC. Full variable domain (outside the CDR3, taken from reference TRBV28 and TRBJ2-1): DVKVTQSSRYLVKRTGEKVFLECVQDMDHENMFWYRQDPGLGLRLIYFSYDVKMKEKGDIPEGYSVSREKKERFSLILESASTNQTSMYLCASSFGAGGLKFFGPGTRLTVL.

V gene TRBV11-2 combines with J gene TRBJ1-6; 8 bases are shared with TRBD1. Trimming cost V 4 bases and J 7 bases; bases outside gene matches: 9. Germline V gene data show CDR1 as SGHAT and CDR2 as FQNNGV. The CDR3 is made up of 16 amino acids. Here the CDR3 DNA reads TGTGCCAGCAGCTCCAGATCCGGGACAGGAAATTCACCCCTCCACTTT. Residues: CASSSRSGTGNSPLHF.